This TCR beta chain was recovered during a study of blood T cell repertoires in COVID-19. Original analysis: Amplification with reference gene primers provided the estimates of nucleated cell counts. Libraries were prepared by immunoSEQ multiplex PCR; TCRdb keeps only in-frame clonotypes and omits some of them. V and J calls plus clone size are reproduced from that table; the DNA served to infer D and trimming. Counted here are 80,000 to 95,000 clones, 80% to 85% occurring once; the ten biggest clones make up around 40%. CDR3 length equals 13 residues. Trimming pared 0 bases from V and 7 bases from J, leaving 9 bases between. The V gene's germline CDR1 is MNHEY and CDR2 SMNVEV (reference sequence).

This chain uses TRBV27 with TRBJ1-1; D is possibly TRBD1 (5 bases). The TCR originated in an elderly man with acute or convalescent COVID-19. The specimen was peripheral blood. The CDR3 nucleotides read TGTGCCAGCAGTTTATCCCCTAGGGGTGAAGCTTTCTTT. Protein sequence: CASSLSPRGEAFF.